This note documents a single TCR beta chain sequence. This specimen belongs to a study of blood T cell repertoires in COVID-19. The wider study: The cDNA or gDNA used as material had been derived from T cells, B-cell-depleted T cells, or PBMCs.

This CDR3 is 16 amino acids long. The J segment lost 4 bases and the V segment lost 0 bases, leaving 6 bases of the junction unmatched. Germline CDR1 and CDR2: ENHRY and SYGVKD. Original handling: Reference gene primer amplification gave estimated nucleated cell counts. Using immunoSEQ multiplex PCR, the repertoire was profiled, and TCRdb retains in-frame clones only, with some absent. D and trimming were read from the DNA, whereas the V and J calls and clone size are those reported in that table. The profile shows about 98,000 clones, 87% of them singletons. The sequenced material came from peripheral blood. V is TRBV10-3 and J is TRBJ2-1; 7 nucleotides line up with TRBD1. This receptor was taken from a man aged 70 or older with acute or convalescent COVID-19. CDR3 sequence: CAISESQGVQYNEQFF. CDR3 coding DNA: TGTGCCATCAGTGAGTCCCAGGGGGTACAGTACAATGAGCAGTTCTTC.